Listed below are T cell receptor beta chains from one sample, sequenced in a study of blood T cell repertoires in COVID-19. Assay used: immunoSEQ multiplex PCR; TCRdb lists only in-frame clones, some missing. The sample has 60,000 to 85,000 clones, about 85% seen once. Input material: peripheral blood. The receptor source for this set is a woman between 45 and 60 years old with COVID-19, enrolled during active disease. CDR3s include the opening cysteine and the closing phenylalanine or tryptophan. A D gene is named only where the DNA matches it firmly. Clone size is stated in some rows and not others, as once, few, many or a class when expanded.

TRBJ2-5 TRBV5-1 few TRBD2 TGCGCCAGCAGCTTGTGGGGACTAGCGGGAGTAGAGGTAGAGACCCAGTACTTC CASSLWGLAGVEVETQYF
TRBJ2-3 TRBV14 - - TGTGCCAGCAGCCAGCTCCTAGCGTACACAGATACGCAGTATTTT CASSQLLAYTDTQYF
TRBJ1-5 TRBV20-1 - TRBD1 TGCAGTGCTAGTCGGACAGGGTCTAATCAGCCCCAGCATTTT CSASRTGSNQPQHF
TRBJ2-2 TRBV6-5 - - TGTGCCACCCGAGGGTTGGCGAACACCGGGGAGCTGTTTTTT CATRGLANTGELFF
TRBJ2-2 TRBV7-3 - - TGTGCCAGCAGCTTCGGGGGAGTTAACACCGGGGAGCTGTTTTTT CASSFGGVNTGELFF
TRBJ2-7 TRBV15 few TRBD1 TGTGCCACCTCCGGACAGGGGCCCTACGAGCAGTACTTC CATSGQGPYEQYF
TRBJ1-3 TRBV6-2/TRBV6-3 - TRBD1 TGTGCCAGCAGTTTCGCCGACAGGGTAGCTGGAAACACCATATATTTT CASSFADRVAGNTIYF
TRBJ1-5 TRBV6-2/TRBV6-3 - - TGTGCCAGCAGTTTCATTCAGGGGAATCAGCCCCAGCATTTT CASSFIQGNQPQHF
TRBJ2-2 TRBV30 few TRBD2 TGTGCCTGGAGTAGCGGGAGGTGGACCGGGGAGCTGTTTTTT CAWSSGRWTGELFF
TRBJ2-1 TRBV4-1 few TRBD2 TGCGCCAGCAGCCGCCAACTAGCGGGAGATTTAAGGGGTGAGCAGTTCTTC CASSRQLAGDLRGEQFF
TRBJ1-2 TRBV28 - - TGTGCCAGCAGTTTACTACGGGACACCAACTATGGCTACACCTTC CASSLLRDTNYGYTF
TRBJ2-6 TRBV4-1 - - TGCGCCAGCAGCCGCACTCCCGACTCTGGGGCCAACGTCCTGACTTTC CASSRTPDSGANVLTF
TRBJ2-3 TRBV7-3 once TRBD2 TGTGCCAGCAGCTGGAGCGGGAACACAGATACGCAGTATTTT CASSWSGNTDTQYF
TRBJ2-2 TRBV18 - TRBD2 TGTGCCAGCTCAACCGGGACTAGCGGGAGAATCGGGGAGCTGTTTTTT CASSTGTSGRIGELFF
TRBJ2-7 TRBV5-1 - TRBD2 TGCGCCGGAGACGGGACTAGCGCTTACGAGCAGTACTTC CAGDGTSAYEQYF
TRBJ2-2 TRBV12-5 - - TGTGCTAGTGGTTTAATAACCGGGGAGCTGTTTTTT CASGLITGELFF
TRBJ1-2 TRBV6-5 - TRBD1 TGTGCCAGCACCCGGACAGGGATAGGCTACACCTTC CASTRTGIGYTF
TRBJ1-2 TRBV28 - - TGTGCCAGCAGTTTTCCCACGGGGGGTAACACAACATCGCCCGACAAGCTCTATGGCTACACCTTC CASSFPTGGNTTSPDKLYGYTF
TRBJ2-1 TRBV18 - TRBD1 TGTGCCAGCTCCCTAACCACCGGAAGTACAGCCTTCGCCGGGACAGGGGATGAGGATGAGCAGTTCTTC CASSLTTGSTAFAGTGDEDEQFF
TRBJ2-7 TRBV11-3 - TRBD1 TGTGCCAGCAGCCCAGGGACAGGTTCCTTCCGTTACGCCTACGAGCAGTACTTC CASSPGTGSFRYAYEQYF
TRBJ2-3 TRBV27 - TRBD1 TGTGCCAGCAGCTACAGGGGGCGCACAGATACGCAGTATTTT CASSYRGRTDTQYF
TRBJ2-2 TRBV20-1 - - TGCAGTGCTAGTTTAATGAGAAACACCGGGGAGCTGTTTTTT CSASLMRNTGELFF
TRBJ1-4 TRBV19 - TRBD1 TGTGCCAGTGCGGGGACAGTGGCTAATGAAAAACTGTTTTTT CASAGTVANEKLFF
TRBJ2-1 TRBV30 - - TGTGCCTGGAAGGTTCATGGGCGAGAGCAGTTCTTC CAWKVHGREQFF
TRBJ2-2 TRBV11-3 - TRBD2 TGTGCCAGCAGCTTAGATCCCTTGTCGGGAGGGCCAATCGGGGAGCTGTTTTTT CASSLDPLSGGPIGELFF
TRBJ2-5 TRBV11-2 - TRBD1 TGTGCCAGCAGCTTATTAAGGGGGCTAGGAAAAGAGACCCAGTACTTC CASSLLRGLGKETQYF
TRBJ2-1 TRBV28 - TRBD1 TGTGCCAGCAGTACCGGGACAGCCAACTGGAATGAGCAGTTCTTC CASSTGTANWNEQFF